This TCR beta chain was sequenced in a study of blood T cells in healthy people across ages. The CDR3 is 14 amino acids. Germline V gene lookup returns CDR1 SGHRS and CDR2 YFSETQ. Trimming removed 1 base at V and 8 bases at J, with 15 bases between. A second PCR of 7 to 11 cycles used a sample-barcoded 5' primer and a J-beta primer mix. TCRdb re-called the 5' RACE reads through MiXCR, storing one row per CDR3 protein. Of hundreds of thousands of distinct CDR3 sequences listed, roughly half are singletons. The rearrangement links TRBV5-1 to TRBJ1-2; D gene uncertain. Sequences were obtained from blood. This receptor was taken from a woman older than 75 in good health. In DNA, the CDR3 is TGCGCCAGCAGCTTGTTGTTCAACACGGAGGGCTACACCTTC. Translating gives CASSLLFNTEGYTF.